These 20 T cell receptor beta chains originate from one sample sequenced in a study of T cells in Graves' hyperthyroidism and ophthalmopathy. The CDR3 regions of TCR beta were amplified from RNA transcripts. The TCR CDR3 first-round RT-PCR relied on the HTBI primer set. One entry per CDR3 protein, called by TCRdb with MiXCR from the multiplex PCR reads. The repertoire has hundreds of thousands of distinct CDR3 sequences, around 20% of them found once; the top ten carry approximately 15%. Material for sequencing was blood. These receptors all stem from a woman in her forties or fifties with Graves' hyperthyroidism that later progressed to Graves' ophthalmopathy.

In regard to this clonotype: The conserved phenylalanine or tryptophan is not found at the CDR3 terminus, so this likely reflects a read error. The J gene is TRBJ2-1, the V gene TRBV10-3; 11 bases are a match to TRBD2. Germline V lookup: CDR1 ENHRY, CDR2 SYGVKD. The CDR3 covers 18 residues. J lost 2 bases, V lost 4 bases, and 10 bases had no gene match. The CDR3, as DNA: TGTGCCATCAGTGTCAATACCCTAGCGGGGGGTCCCTACAATGAGCAGTTCTCC. Translation gives CAISVNTLAGGPYNEQFS.

This clonotype was observed a handful of times. The chain uses TRBV6-5 and TRBJ2-3, with D unresolved. V was clipped by 0 bases and J by 3 bases, with 7 bases between them. The CDR3 consists of 14 residues. Germline V CDR1 and CDR2: MNHEY, SVGAGI. The CDR3 bases are TGTGCCAGCAGTTACTCTCCTACGACAGATACGCAGTATTTT. Its translation: CASSYSPTTDTQYF.

This clonotype was detected ten times or more. The chain employs TRBV30 and TRBJ2-3; possibly TRBD2 for D (5 bases). Trimming stripped 4 bases from V and 4 bases from J, with 21 bases between. Per germline, CDR1 GTSNPN and CDR2 SVGIG (reference sequence). There are 16 residues in the CDR3. CDR3 region: CAWMPRSGRWADTQYF. The CDR3 DNA is TGTGCCTGGATGCCACGGAGCGGTCGTTGGGCAGATACGCAGTATTTT.

Many counts were recorded for this clonotype. V and J are TRBV5-1 and TRBJ2-3; no definite D call. V shed 4 bases and J shed 4 bases, with 16 bases lying between them. The CDR3 contains 15 residues. Per germline, CDR1 SGHRS and CDR2 YFSETQ. The CDR3 reads CASSPELGFSDTQYF. The CDR3 DNA follows: TGCGCCAGCAGCCCAGAACTCGGTTTCTCAGATACGCAGTATTTT.

The chain is built from TRBV4-2 and TRBJ2-3, with TRBD2 matching 10 bases. Germline V gene data show CDR1 as LGHNA and CDR2 as YNFKEQ. The CDR3 spans 20 residues. V was pared by 0 bases and J by 0 bases, with 12 bases of the junction left unmatched. DNA for the CDR3: TGTGCCAGCAGCCAAGAACCAGCGGGGGGGCTTCCAACTAGCACAGATACGCAGTATTTT. This codes for CASSQEPAGGLPTSTDTQYF.

As for this clonotype: Mismatch with germline at one junction end may stem from a read error. The gene calls are TRBV9 and TRBJ2-2, with D perhaps TRBD2 (6 bases). Germline values: CDR1 SGDLS, CDR2 YYNGEE. The CDR3 has 14 amino acids. CDR3: CASSVVQGVGGLFF. The DNA for the CDR3 is TGTGCCAGCAGCGTAGTCCAGGGAGTCGGGGGGCTGTTTTTT.

This clonotype occurred a few times. The chain employs TRBV20-1 and TRBJ2-5; TRBD2 agrees at 12 bases. Unmatched junction bases numbered 5, after V lost 4 bases and J lost 5 bases. The CDR3 loop spans 14 amino acids. The germline CDR1 and CDR2 sequences are DFQATT and SNEGSKA (reference sequence). CDR3 loop: CSAILAGGRETQYF. Written as DNA, the CDR3 is TGCAGTGCTATACTAGCGGGGGGTCGGGAGACCCAGTACTTC.

This clonotype showed up just a few times. The rearrangement links TRBV30 to TRBJ1-6; 9 nucleotides agree with TRBD1. The CDR3 runs 15 residues. V trimming: 5 bases; J trimming: 2 bases; junction bases outside the gene matches: 4. Germline V gene sequence: CDR1 GTSNPN, CDR2 SVGIG (reference sequence). The CDR3, as DNA: TGTGCCTGGGAACAGGGGGCAACCTATAATTCACCCCTCCACTTT. Protein sequence: CAWEQGATYNSPLHF.

This clonotype was seen at least ten times. The genes are TRBV7-2 and TRBJ2-7; maybe TRBD2 (6 bases). Germline V CDR1 and CDR2: SGHTA, FQGNSA. Trimming removed 5 bases at V and 6 bases at J, with 14 bases between. CDR3 length: 13 amino acids. CDR3 sequence reads: CASSTGVSGEQYF. The DNA of the CDR3 is TGTGCCAGCAGCACGGGAGTCTCTGGCGAGCAGTACTTC. The full variable domain, with the rest looked up from reference TRBV7-2 and TRBJ2-7, is GAGVSQSPSNKVTEKGKDVELRCDPISGHTALYWYRQSLGQGLEFLIYFQGNSAPDKSGLPSDRFSAERTGGSVSTLTIQRTQQEDSAVYLCASSTGVSGEQYFGPGTRLTVT.

The genes are TRBV20-1 and TRBJ2-6; 11 nucleotides line up with TRBD1. V was pared by 0 bases and J by 0 bases, with 10 bases of the junction left unmatched. The germline V gene encodes CDR1 DFQATT and CDR2 SNEGSKA (reference sequence). The CDR3 is 20 amino acids. The CDR3 DNA sequence: TGCAGTGCTAGAGATGTCCTCGGGACAGGGGGGACCTCTGGGGCCAACGTCCTGACTTTC. Residues: CSARDVLGTGGTSGANVLTF.

The gene calls are TRBV29-1 and TRBJ1-2, with TRBD1 identical over 7 bases. Germline V lookup: CDR1 SQVTM, CDR2 ANQGSEA. J lost 2 bases, V lost 5 bases, and 5 bases had no gene match. The CDR3 extends over 13 amino acids. The CDR3 reads CSVPGGENYGYTF. In DNA, the CDR3 is TGCAGCGTTCCAGGGGGGGAAAACTATGGCTACACCTTC.

This clonotype was observed a few times. The chain has TRBV9 and TRBJ1-4, with 7 positions matching TRBD1. The V gene end was trimmed by 2 bases and the J gene end by 6 bases; junction bases not matched to a gene: 4. This CDR3 contains 14 residues. From germline, CDR1 is SGDLS and CDR2 YYNGEE. CDR3 sequence: CASSVSGGDEKLFF. The CDR3 DNA sequence: TGTGCCAGCAGCGTCTCAGGGGGTGATGAAAAACTGTTTTTT.

This clonotype came up many times. The junction shows a germline mismatch at one end, possibly a read error. The genes are TRBV11-3 and TRBJ2-3, with 8 bases matching TRBD2. CDR3 size: 14 residues. Germline lookup yields CDR1 SGHNT and CDR2 YENEEA. The CDR3 loop reads CASSLGTSRDTQYF. The DNA of the CDR3 is TGTGCCAGCAGCTTAGGGACTAGCAGAGATACGCAGTATTTT.

This clonotype was observed many times. This rearrangement joins TRBV7-2 to TRBJ2-3; TRBD1 is a possible D gene (6 bases). V was shortened by 6 bases and J by 3 bases, with 16 bases between the two germline ends. The germline V gene has CDR1 SGHTA and CDR2 FQGNSA. CDR3 length: 15 amino acids. The CDR3 reads CASSPEGTHTDTQYF. The DNA for the CDR3 is TGTGCCAGCAGTCCCGAAGGGACACATACAGATACGCAGTATTTT.

This sequence joins TRBV6-5 and TRBJ1-2; D is undetermined. The CDR3 spans 13 residues. Germline assignment: CDR1 MNHEY and CDR2 SVGAGI. V was cut by 2 bases and J by 8 bases, with 12 bases left in between. In nucleotides, the CDR3 is TGTGCCAGCAGTTACAGAAGGGATAACGGCTACACCTTC. This encodes CASSYRRDNGYTF.

This clonotype was found many times. The rearrangement links TRBV6-1 to TRBJ2-3, with 12 bases that match TRBD2. V was clipped by 4 bases and J by 1 base; unmatched bases: 6. CDR1 MNHNS and CDR2 SASEGT come from the germline V gene. There are 17 residues in the CDR3. CDR3: CASSAVRLAGGTDTQYF. CDR3 sequence (DNA): TGTGCCAGCAGTGCCGTGAGACTAGCGGGGGGCACAGATACGCAGTATTTT.

The V and J genes are TRBV20-1 and TRBJ1-5; the D gene is possibly TRBD1 (6 bases). V lost 4 bases and J lost 6, with 16 bases in between. CDR1 is DFQATT, CDR2 SNEGSKA, per germline (reference sequence). This CDR3 has 14 amino acids. In DNA form, the CDR3 reads TGCAGTGCTATCCAAGACAGGATAGGTCAGCCCCAGCATTTT. As protein: CSAIQDRIGQPQHF.

Many counts were recorded for this clonotype. The rearrangement links TRBV6-5 to TRBJ2-7; no definite D call. Trimming took 2 bases from V and 0 from J, leaving 8 bases between them. In germline, CDR1 is MNHEY, CDR2 SVGAGI. The CDR3 extends over 14 amino acids. The CDR3 sequence: CASSYRRSSYEQYF. The CDR3 coding sequence is TGTGCCAGCAGTTACCGCAGGAGCTCCTACGAGCAGTACTTC.

This clonotype was detected only a few times. The chain uses TRBV5-6 and TRBJ2-7; 10 nucleotides line up with TRBD1. V lost 4 bases to trimming and J lost 2 bases; unmatched junction nucleotides: 3. CDR3 length: 14 amino acids. The V gene's germline CDR1 is SGHDT and CDR2 YYEEEE. The CDR3 loop is CASSRDRGAYEQYF. CDR3 DNA sequence: TGTGCCAGCAGCCGGGACAGGGGCGCCTACGAGCAGTACTTC. Full variable domain (outside the CDR3, taken from reference TRBV5-6 and TRBJ2-7): DAGVTQSPTHLIKTRGQQVTLRCSPKSGHDTVSWYQQALGQGPQFIFQYYEEEERQRGNFPDRFSGHQFPNYSSELNVNALLLGDSALYLCASSRDRGAYEQYFGPGTRLTVT.

Points on this clonotype: A much larger clonotype is one base distant, so this may be a read error. The chain carries TRBV18 and TRBJ1-1; 12 bases fit TRBD1. CDR3 length: 18 amino acids. Germline CDR1 reads KGHSH; CDR2 reads LQKENI. J gave up 4 bases and V 0 bases, and 9 bases lay outside the gene matches. The CDR3 DNA reads TGTGCCAGCTCACCACCAGTCCGGGACAGGGGGCGAGGCACTGAAGCTTTCTTT. This translates into CASSPPVRDRGRGTEAFF.